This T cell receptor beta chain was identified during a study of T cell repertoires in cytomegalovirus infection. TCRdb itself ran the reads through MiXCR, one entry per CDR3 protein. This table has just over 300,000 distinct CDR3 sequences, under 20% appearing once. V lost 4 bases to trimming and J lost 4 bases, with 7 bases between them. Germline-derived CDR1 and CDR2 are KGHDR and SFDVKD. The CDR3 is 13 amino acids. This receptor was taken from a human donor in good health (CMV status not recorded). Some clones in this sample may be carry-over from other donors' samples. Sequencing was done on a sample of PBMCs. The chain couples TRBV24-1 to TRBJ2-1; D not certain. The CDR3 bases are TGTGCCACCAGTGACACGTATTACAATGAGCAGTTCTTC. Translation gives CATSDTYYNEQFF.